One sample yielded the 18 T cell receptor beta chains listed below, sequenced in a study of cytomegalovirus exposure and HLA in healthy donors. PCR involved 60 Vbeta and 13 Jbeta primers. Clones were sequenced by immunoSEQ multiplex PCR, and TCRdb holds only the in-frame ones, with some missing. The table records around 160,000 clones, approximately 70% of them present only once. The specimen was PBMCs. Source of these receptors: a woman between 18 and 30 years old in good health and CMV-seronegative.

The rearrangement joins TRBV2 to TRBJ1-1, with TRBD1 matching over 10 bases. The V segment lost 9 bases and the J segment 5 bases; nucleotides outside the gene matches: 6. Per germline, CDR1 SNHLY and CDR2 FYNNEI. CDR3 length: 13 amino acids. The CDR3 protein is CARLDRGWTEAFF. CDR3 sequence (DNA): TGTGCCAGACTGGACAGGGGGTGGACTGAAGCTTTCTTT.

The chain recombines TRBV11-3 with TRBJ2-7; 8 bases are shared with TRBD1. CDR1 is SGHNT, CDR2 YENEEA, per germline. CDR3 length: 14 residues. Trimming cost V 3 bases and J 7 bases; bases outside gene matches: 8. For the CDR3, the DNA is TGTGCCAGCAGCTTGGACGGGACAGGTGGGGAGCAGTACGTC. Protein sequence: CASSLDGTGGEQYV.

This clone was detected a few times. The chain employs TRBV28 and TRBJ1-1, with 10 bases lining up with TRBD1. This CDR3 contains 17 residues. V shed 6 bases, J shed 5 bases, and the junction held 15 bases outside the gene matches. CDR1 MDHEN and CDR2 SYDVKM come from the germline V gene. As DNA, the CDR3 is TGTGCCAGCAGGGCGGGTCCCGACAGGGGGCTGTCGACTGAAGCTTTCTTT. It yields the protein CASRAGPDRGLSTEAFF.

The chain joins TRBV12-2 to TRBJ1-1; the DNA was not compared with TRBD1, the D call given in the table. TRBV12-2 is a documented pseudogene. The CDR3 has 15 residues. CDR3 DNA: TGTGCAAGTCGCCCCTGGACAGCTGTGGACACTGAAGCTTTCTTT. It translates to CASRPWTAVDTEAFF.

The chain couples TRBV27 to TRBJ2-3; tentative D call: TRBD1 (5 bases). The CDR3 has 14 residues. Per the germline V gene, CDR1 is MNHEY and CDR2 is SMNVEV (reference sequence). Trimming shortened V by 5 bases and J by 2 bases, and 11 bases separated the two germline ends. The chain's CDR3 is CASSPRQYTDTQYF. DNA for the CDR3: TGTGCCAGCAGTCCCCGACAGTACACAGATACGCAGTATTTT.

CDR3 nucleotides: TGCGCCAGCAGCTCCGGGACAGGGGGCATCTATGGCTACACCTTC. As protein: CASSSGTGGIYGYTF. The V gene is TRBV5-1, the J gene TRBJ1-2; 12 bases line up with TRBD1. CDR1 and CDR2 from the germline V gene are SGHRS and YFSETQ. The CDR3 is made up of 15 amino acids. J gave up 4 bases and V 3 bases, and 4 bases lay outside the gene matches.

The rearrangement joins TRBV6-6 to TRBJ1-4; D uncertain. V lost 5 bases and J 10 bases, leaving 8 bases between the germline ends. The CDR3 has 11 amino acids. Looked up from germline, CDR1 is MNHNY and CDR2 is SVGAGI (reference sequence). CDR3 bases: TGTGCCAGCAGTCTCAGTGGAAAACTGTTTTTT. It specifies CASSLSGKLFF.

This clone occurred a few times. The chain has TRBV6-1 and TRBJ1-1; 7 nucleotides align to TRBD1. V trimming: 6 bases; J trimming: 6 bases; junction bases outside the gene matches: 10. Germline values: CDR1 MNHNS, CDR2 SASEGT. The CDR3 totals 14 residues. In DNA, the CDR3 is TGTGCCAGCAGAGACAGGGCTTCGTATTCTGAAGCTTTCTTT. Its translation: CASRDRASYSEAFF.

The count of this clone is one. V usage is TRBV18 and J usage is TRBJ2-4, with TRBD2 matching over 15 bases. Germline V lookup: CDR1 KGHSH, CDR2 LQKENI. The CDR3 consists of 16 residues. The junction had 7 bases not matched to a gene; V was cut back by 4 bases and J by 9 bases. CDR3 in amino acids: CASSQGLAGGPSIQYF. In nucleotides, the CDR3 is TGTGCCAGCTCACAAGGACTAGCGGGAGGGCCGAGCATTCAGTACTTC. Together with reference TRBV18 and TRBJ2-4, the CDR3 gives the full variable domain: NAGVMQNPRHLVRRRGQEARLRCSPMKGHSHVYWYRQLPEEGLKFMVYLQKENIIDESGMPKERFSAEFPKEGPSILRIQQVVRGDSAAYFCASSQGLAGGPSIQYFGAGTRLSVL.

This chain connects TRBV7-6 to TRBJ2-5; D gene unclear. V was trimmed by 1 base and J by 0 bases, leaving 9 bases between them. CDR1 is SGHVS and CDR2 is FNYEAQ in the germline V gene. The CDR3 covers 15 residues. CDR3 DNA sequence: TGTGCCAGCAGCTTAGTTATCCCGTACCAAGAGACCCAGTACTTC. This encodes CASSLVIPYQETQYF.

This clone occurred a few times. This chain joins TRBV25-1 and TRBJ2-4; D may be TRBD1 (5 bases). The CDR3 runs to 16 residues. Per germline, CDR1 MGHDK and CDR2 SYGVNS. V was cut by 4 bases and J by 0 bases, with 13 bases left in between. CDR3 sequence reads: CASSGPKGVAKNIQYF. The CDR3 DNA is TGTGCCAGCAGTGGTCCTAAAGGGGTAGCCAAAAACATTCAGTACTTC. The whole variable domain, filled in from reference TRBV25-1 and TRBJ2-4, reads EADIYQTPRYLVIGTGKKITLECSQTMGHDKMYWYQQDPGMELHLIHYSYGVNSTEKGDLSSESTVSRIRTEHFPLTLESARPSHTSQYLCASSGPKGVAKNIQYFGAGTRLSVL.

The chain employs TRBV10-1 and TRBJ2-3; 9 positions match TRBD2. In germline, CDR1 is WNHNN, CDR2 SYGVQD (reference sequence). Trimming cost V 10 bases and J 6 bases; bases outside gene matches: 23. CDR3 length: 18 amino acids. The CDR3 loop reads CATKPYPDAGGNDDTQYF. Written as DNA, the CDR3 is TGCGCCACCAAACCTTACCCGGACGCGGGGGGGAATGATGATACGCAGTATTTT.

The J gene is TRBJ2-1, the V gene TRBV27, with a weak D call TRBD1 (6 bases). Trimming removed 6 bases from V and 6 bases from J, with 15 bases in between. Germline lookup yields CDR1 MNHEY and CDR2 SMNVEV (reference sequence). The CDR3 has 14 residues. The CDR3 sequence: CASSPHTGSNEQFF. As DNA, the CDR3 is TGTGCCAGCAGCCCCCATACAGGGTCCAATGAGCAGTTCTTC.

The V gene is TRBV14, the J gene TRBJ1-4; TRBD1 agrees at 11 bases. The CDR3 extends over 17 amino acids. Trimming removed 3 bases from V and 3 bases from J; junction bases left unmatched: 6. The germline V gene has CDR1 SGHDN and CDR2 FVKESK. CDR3: CASSHRDRGVPNEKLFF. As DNA, the CDR3 is TGTGCCAGCAGCCACCGGGACAGGGGGGTACCTAATGAAAAACTGTTTTTT.

The gene calls are TRBV4-2 and TRBJ2-1; D is possibly TRBD1 (6 bases). This CDR3 contains 15 residues. V was shortened by 1 base and J by 4 bases, with 11 bases between the two germline ends. Germline V gives CDR1 LGHNA, CDR2 YNFKEQ. Written as DNA, the CDR3 is TGTGCCAGCAGCCAAGCGAACCAGGGGTACAATGAGCAGTTCTTC. As protein: CASSQANQGYNEQFF.

In DNA form, the CDR3 reads TGTGCCAGCAGCCCCGGGACAACTGGAAACACCATATATTTT. It specifies CASSPGTTGNTIYF. The chain uses TRBV7-2 and TRBJ1-3; tentatively, D is TRBD1 (6 bases). The ends were cut back, 5 bases at V and 2 bases at J, with 10 bases in the middle. Germline V CDR1 and CDR2: SGHTA, FQGNSA. CDR3 length: 14 amino acids.

J is TRBJ1-1 and V is TRBV9, with D maybe TRBD1 (5 bases). CDR3 length equals 15 residues. CDR1 is SGDLS, CDR2 YYNGEE, per germline. V lost 0 bases to trimming and J lost 4 bases, with 13 bases between them. Written as DNA, the CDR3 is TGTGCCAGCAGCGTAGCTTCGGGGGTTCTCACTGAAGCTTTCTTT. It translates to CASSVASGVLTEAFF.

The CDR3 coding sequence is TGTGCCAGCAGTCCAGCAGGGGGCGGCGGCTATGGCTACACCTTC. Protein: CASSPAGGGGYGYTF. V is TRBV28 and J is TRBJ1-2; 8 bases fit TRBD1. J gave up 4 bases and V 5 bases, and 9 bases lay outside the gene matches. CDR3 length: 15 amino acids. Germline CDR1 is MDHEN and CDR2 is SYDVKM.